This T cell receptor (beta chain) emerged from a study of shared clonotypes between healthy human individuals. Researchers ran the assay at a deep level. Sequencing used immunoSEQ multiplex PCR; TCRdb keeps in-frame clones, though not all of them. The table lists approximately 810,000 clones, 90% to 95% of them singletons. Regarding the study as a whole: The study generally estimated greater richness for naive than memory subsets. Shared clonotypes across all four donors exceeded non-shared ones in generation probability.

The CDR3 is 12 amino acids. Germline CDR1 reads SNHLY; CDR2 reads FYNNEI. V was clipped by 4 bases and J by 3 bases, with 6 bases between them. Naive CD8 cells lacked CD45RO, underwent positive selection for CCR7 and left out terminally differentiated effector memory CD45RA+ cells. All donors were healthy HIV-negative adults lacking recent acute infections or vaccinations. In the case of this clone: Its target is unknown.

The source material was naive CD8+ T cells sorted from blood. The clonotype was recovered from a man under 40 in good health. The J gene is TRBJ1-1, the V gene TRBV2; D is unresolved. This chain's CDR3 is CASSAEYTEAFF. The CDR3 region has the DNA TGTGCCAGCAGTGCAGAGTACACTGAAGCTTTCTTT.